Listed here are 26 T cell receptor beta chains from one sample, sequenced in a study of blood T cell repertoires in COVID-19. TCRdb keeps only in-frame clones here, not all; method: immunoSEQ multiplex PCR. The sample contains roughly 380,000 clones, more than 75% of which appear only once. Sequenced sample: PBMCs or T cells enriched from blood (not recorded which). These receptors all come from a man under 40 who had recovered from COVID-19.

This chain links TRBV7-3 with TRBJ2-2; 12 nucleotides match TRBD1. In germline, CDR1 is SGHTA, CDR2 FQGTGA. The CDR3 contains 20 residues. The V and J ends lost 5 bases and 1 base, in that order; junction bases with no gene match: 14. In DNA, the CDR3 is TGTGCCAGCAGCAGCAGCCGGGACAGGGGGCTGCTGGGGAACACCGGGGAGCTGTTTTTT. It is translated as CASSSSRDRGLLGNTGELFF.

J is TRBJ2-7 and V is TRBV7-9; D unresolved. The CDR3 runs 14 residues. V gave up 5 bases and J gave up 1 base, with 12 bases separating them. Germline CDR1 reads SEHNR; CDR2 reads FQNEAQ (reference sequence). CDR3: CASSLLESSYEQYF. The DNA of the CDR3 is TGTGCCAGCAGCCTTCTCGAGTCTTCCTACGAGCAGTACTTC.

Concerning this clone itself: The identical CDR3 is also encoded by other nucleotide sequences in the sample. CDR3 DNA sequence: TGTGCCAGCTCACCGGACAGTCAAGAGACCCAGTACTTC. It translates to CASSPDSQETQYF. This rearrangement joins TRBV18 to TRBJ2-5; perhaps TRBD1 as D (6 bases). V was shortened by 3 bases and J by 2 bases, with 7 bases between the two germline ends. This CDR3 has 13 residues. In germline, CDR1 is KGHSH, CDR2 LQKENI.

The chain joins TRBV19 to TRBJ2-7, with TRBD1 matching over 7 bases. The germline V gene has CDR1 LNHDA and CDR2 SQIVND (reference sequence). The CDR3 totals 14 residues. Germline trimming cut 5 bases from V and 2 bases from J; bases unmatched to any gene: 6. The CDR3 coding sequence is TGTGCCAGTAGTCCAGAGGGACAGACCTACGAGCAGTACTTC. This encodes CASSPEGQTYEQYF.

This clone came up a few times. The chain joins TRBV9 to TRBJ1-2, with 8 bases matching TRBD1. The V and J ends lost 4 bases and 7 bases, in that order; junction bases with no gene match: 6. Germline V CDR1 and CDR2: SGDLS, YYNGEE. There are 13 residues in the CDR3. CDR3 protein: CASSSRDRTGYTF. The CDR3 DNA is TGTGCCAGCAGCAGCCGGGACAGGACTGGCTACACCTTC.

The CDR3 DNA sequence: TGTGCCAGCAGTTTGGGACAGGTGGTTTGGGATGAGCAGTTCTTC. As protein: CASSLGQVVWDEQFF. The rearrangement links TRBV6-5 to TRBJ2-1; 8 nucleotides agree with TRBD1. V lost 4 bases, J lost 8 bases, and 10 bases stayed unmatched. The germline gives CDR1 MNHEY, CDR2 SVGAGI. The CDR3 runs to 15 residues.

The chain carries TRBV10-3 and TRBJ1-2, with unresolved D. CDR1 ENHRY and CDR2 SYGVKD come from the germline V gene. This CDR3 is built from 15 residues. Trimming removed 6 bases at V and 8 bases at J, with 22 bases between. The CDR3 protein is CAIRTDKDPSGGYTF. DNA of the CDR3: TGTGCCATCAGGACCGACAAGGACCCTTCGGGGGGCTACACCTTC.

The V gene is TRBV30, the J gene TRBJ2-7; 8 bases are shared with TRBD1. This CDR3 comprises 14 residues. Germline V lookup: CDR1 GTSNPN, CDR2 SVGIG (reference sequence). The V gene end was trimmed by 2 bases and the J gene end by 4 bases; junction bases not matched to a gene: 7. The CDR3 nucleotides are TGTGCCTGGAGTCATGGACAGGGAATTTACGAGCAGTACTTC. It is translated as CAWSHGQGIYEQYF.

This chain connects TRBV5-1 to TRBJ2-7; D possibly corresponds to TRBD1 (6 bases). The CDR3 runs to 13 residues. Trimming cost V 7 bases and J 6 bases, with 17 bases left between them. CDR1 and CDR2 (germline): SGHRS, YFSETQ. CDR3: CASSLGRGFEQYF. CDR3 DNA: TGCGCCAGCTCCTTGGGCAGGGGATTCGAGCAGTACTTC.

The chain uses TRBV2 and TRBJ2-5; D may be TRBD2 (8 bases). The CDR3 extends over 14 amino acids. CDR1 and CDR2 from the germline V gene are SNHLY and FYNNEI. Trimming left V 4 bases short and J 10 bases short, with 19 bases between. The CDR3 here is CASSAGRGRASQYF. CDR3 DNA: TGTGCCAGCAGTGCCGGGAGGGGGCGAGCAAGCCAGTACTTC.

The chain links TRBV27 to TRBJ2-7; a possible D gene is TRBD2 (6 bases). The ends were cut back, 5 bases at V and 4 bases at J, with 18 bases in the middle. The CDR3 sequence is 15 residues long. Germline-derived CDR1 and CDR2 are MNHEY and SMNVEV (reference sequence). CDR3: CASSVTGTGDYEQYF. In DNA, the CDR3 is TGTGCCAGCAGTGTTACCGGGACTGGGGATTACGAGCAGTACTTC.

The CDR3 region is CASSVAGQISGNTIYF. In DNA form, the CDR3 reads TGTGCCAGCAGCGTAGCGGGACAGATCTCTGGAAACACCATATATTTT. The chain recombines TRBV9 with TRBJ1-3, with TRBD1 matching over 7 bases. Germline V gene data show CDR1 as SGDLS and CDR2 as YYNGEE. The CDR3 runs to 16 residues. V gave up 0 bases and J gave up 0 bases; unmatched junction bases: 3. The variable domain in full, with the rest retrieved from reference TRBV9 and TRBJ1-3, is DSGVTQTPKHLITATGQRVTLRCSPRSGDLSVYWYQQSLDQGLQFLIQYYNGEERAKGNILERFSAQQFPDLHSELNLSSLELGDSALYFCASSVAGQISGNTIYFGEGSWLTVV.

The chain is built from TRBV2 and TRBJ1-1; the D is unclear. Deletions cut 0 bases from V and 7 bases from J, with 12 bases between. CDR3 length equals 14 residues. Germline lookup yields CDR1 SNHLY and CDR2 FYNNEI. CDR3 sequence: CASSEALYSGEAFF. In DNA, the CDR3 is TGTGCCAGCAGTGAAGCCCTATATAGCGGTGAAGCTTTCTTT.

The rearrangement uses TRBV5-1 and TRBJ2-1; D not resolved. Germline lookup yields CDR1 SGHRS and CDR2 YFSETQ. The CDR3 runs to 11 residues. Trimming took off 5 bases at V and 10 bases at J, with 10 bases between the two ends. Here the CDR3 reads CASRNYLEQFF. CDR3 in DNA: TGCGCCAGCAGAAACTATTTAGAGCAGTTCTTC.

The chain is built from TRBV10-3 and TRBJ1-4, with a tentative D call TRBD1 (5 bases). The CDR3 loop spans 15 amino acids. From germline, CDR1 is ENHRY and CDR2 SYGVKD. Trimming shortened V by 0 bases and J by 6 bases, and 11 bases separated the two germline ends. The CDR3 coding sequence is TGTGCCATCAGTGAGTCGGGCAGGGTCCATGAAAAACTGTTTTTT. Its protein product is CAISESGRVHEKLFF.

The rearrangement joins TRBV6-1 to TRBJ2-7; no clear D gene. The CDR3 is made up of 14 amino acids. Germline lookup yields CDR1 MNHNS and CDR2 SASEGT. Deletions cut 1 base from V and 9 bases from J, with 16 bases between. CDR3 loop: CASSEEDSRRGQYF. DNA for the CDR3: TGTGCCAGCAGTGAAGAAGACTCCCGGCGTGGGCAGTACTTC.

This clone was seen a few times. The chain couples TRBV7-2 to TRBJ1-6; D is uncertain. The CDR3 extends over 15 amino acids. Trimming shortened V by 2 bases and J by 0 bases, and 5 bases separated the two germline ends. Germline V lookup: CDR1 SGHTA, CDR2 FQGNSA. The CDR3: CASSLPGSYNSPLHF. The CDR3 coding sequence is TGTGCCAGCAGCTTACCCGGCTCCTATAATTCACCCCTCCACTTT.

The chain couples TRBV3-1 (or the pseudogene TRBV3-2) to TRBJ1-6; 8 positions agree with TRBD1. Germline V gives CDR1 LGHDT, CDR2 YNNKEL (reference sequence). This CDR3 is 15 amino acids long. The J segment lost 10 bases and the V segment lost 4 bases, leaving 9 bases of the junction unmatched. CDR3 in DNA: TGTGCCAGCAGCCCGGGGGACAGGAACTCATCACCCCTCCACTTT. It yields the protein CASSPGDRNSSPLHF.

The V gene is TRBV6-5, the J gene TRBJ2-7; 9 positions agree with TRBD1. Germline CDR1 is MNHEY and CDR2 is SVGAGI. Trimming at V came to 6 bases and at J to 3 bases, leaving 9 bases not matched to a gene. The CDR3 consists of 15 residues. CDR3 bases: TGTGCCAGCAGCAACGGACAGGGGCCCTTCTACGAGCAGTACTTC. Its protein product is CASSNGQGPFYEQYF.

The rearrangement uses TRBV7-3 and TRBJ2-2; D unclear. The CDR3 is 12 amino acids. The germline gives CDR1 SGHTA, CDR2 FQGTGA. The ends were cut back, 4 bases at V and 7 bases at J, with 7 bases in the middle. The CDR3 DNA sequence: TGTGCCAGCAGCTCATACGGCGGGGAGCTGTTTTTT. It specifies CASSSYGGELFF. The full variable domain, completed using reference TRBV7-3 and TRBJ2-2, is GAGVSQTPSNKVTEKGKYVELRCDPISGHTALYWYRQSLGQGPEFLIYFQGTGAADDSGLPNDRFFAVRPEGSVSTLKIQRTERGDSAVYLCASSSYGGELFFGEGSRLTVL.

CDR3 nucleotides: TGTGCCAGCAGCTTAGACAGACAGAACTATGGCTACACCTTC. Amino acids: CASSLDRQNYGYTF. The genes are TRBV11-2 and TRBJ1-2; D might be TRBD1 (5 bases). This CDR3 contains 14 residues. The germline CDR1 and CDR2 sequences are SGHAT and FQNNGV. V lost 0 bases, J lost 2 bases, and 7 bases lay in between.

With respect to this clone: One junction end does not reproduce the germline sequence, and a read error may be involved. The rearrangement links TRBV28 to TRBJ1-2, with 9 bases that match TRBD1. CDR1 MDHEN and CDR2 SYDVKM come from the germline V gene. The CDR3 is 12 residues long. The CDR3 DNA sequence: TGTGCCAGCAGTTTAAGGGGGGACAGGGCCGCCTTC. This sequence encodes CASSLRGDRAAF.

The chain couples TRBV5-1 to TRBJ1-2, with D possibly being TRBD1 (5 bases). Trimming took off 3 bases at V and 6 bases at J, with 15 bases between the two ends. There are 14 residues in the CDR3. The germline V gene has CDR1 SGHRS and CDR2 YFSETQ. Written as DNA, the CDR3 is TGCGCCAGCAGCTCTGGATCGGGGGTCGATGGCTACACCTTC. Translating it yields CASSSGSGVDGYTF.

Only one count was recorded for this clone. V usage is TRBV19 and J usage is TRBJ1-5; possibly TRBD1 for D (6 bases). Germline CDR1 reads LNHDA; CDR2 reads SQIVND (reference sequence). CDR3 size: 18 residues. V gave up 3 bases and J gave up 0 bases, with 18 bases separating them. The CDR3 loop is CASSISWGGRTSNQPQHF. The CDR3 DNA reads TGTGCCAGTAGTATTAGTTGGGGGGGCCGAACTAGCAATCAGCCCCAGCATTTT.

There are a few counts of this clone. The chain combines TRBV5-1 with TRBJ2-2; the match to TRBD2 covers 9 bases. Germline values: CDR1 SGHRS, CDR2 YFSETQ. The CDR3 loop spans 16 amino acids. V trimming: 8 bases; J trimming: 2 bases; junction bases outside the gene matches: 10. The chain's CDR3 is CASDQGLASNTGELFF. The CDR3 coding sequence is TGCGCCAGTGATCAGGGACTAGCAAGTAACACCGGGGAGCTGTTTTTT.

The V call is TRBV5-4, the J call TRBJ2-2; possible D gene TRBD1, 6 bases. CDR1 and CDR2 (germline): SGHNT, YYREEE (reference sequence). V was trimmed by 1 base and J by 5 bases, leaving 6 bases between them. The CDR3 consists of 13 residues. In DNA form, the CDR3 reads TGTGCCAGCAGCTTGCAGGGGACCGGGGAGCTGTTTTTT. Protein sequence: CASSLQGTGELFF.